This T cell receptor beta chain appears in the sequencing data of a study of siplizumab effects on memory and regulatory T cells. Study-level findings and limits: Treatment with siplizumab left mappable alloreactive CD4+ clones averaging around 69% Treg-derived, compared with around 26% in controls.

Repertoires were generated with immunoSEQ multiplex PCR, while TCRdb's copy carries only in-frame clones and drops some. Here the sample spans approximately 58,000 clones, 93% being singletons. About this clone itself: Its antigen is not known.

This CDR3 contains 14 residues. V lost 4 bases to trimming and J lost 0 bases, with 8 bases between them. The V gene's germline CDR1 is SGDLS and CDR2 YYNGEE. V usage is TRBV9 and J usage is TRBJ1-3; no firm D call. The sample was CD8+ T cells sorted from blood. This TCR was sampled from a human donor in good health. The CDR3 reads CASSNGFSGNTIYF. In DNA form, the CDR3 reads TGTGCCAGCAGCAACGGCTTCTCTGGAAACACCATATATTTT.